What follows are 20 T cell receptor beta chains derived from one specimen sequenced in a study of blood T cell repertoires in COVID-19. Generated by immunoSEQ multiplex PCR, the TCRdb table keeps only in-frame clones and is missing some. The sample contains around 370,000 clones, approximately 90% of which appear only once. The sample was PBMCs or T cells enriched from blood (not recorded which). Receptor source: a young woman who had recovered from COVID-19.

The chain recombines TRBV6-1 with TRBJ1-4; D possibly corresponds to TRBD1 (6 bases). V shed 5 bases and J shed 6 bases, with 13 bases lying between them. The CDR3 totals 14 residues. Germline CDR1 is MNHNS and CDR2 is SASEGT. The CDR3 reads CASSNRVGDEKLFF. The CDR3 coding sequence is TGTGCCAGCAGTAACAGGGTCGGAGATGAAAAACTGTTTTTT.

This clone was counted between two and nine times. The genes are TRBV5-1 and TRBJ2-5; 8 bases are a match to TRBD2. V lost 3 bases and J lost 1; bases outside the gene matches: 2. CDR3 length equals 14 residues. The germline V gene encodes CDR1 SGHRS and CDR2 YFSETQ. CDR3 in DNA: TGCGCCAGCAGCTCCGGGACTAGCCAAGAGACCCAGTACTTC. Amino acid sequence: CASSSGTSQETQYF.

Only a few counts were recorded for this clone. The chain couples TRBV25-1 to TRBJ2-5, with 14 positions matching TRBD2. The CDR3 length is 17 residues. Germline lookup yields CDR1 MGHDK and CDR2 SYGVNS. V gave up 3 bases and J gave up 2 bases; unmatched junction bases: 5. CDR3 region: CASSDRTSGGPQETQYF. The CDR3 DNA reads as TGTGCCAGCAGTGATCGGACTAGCGGGGGGCCGCAAGAGACCCAGTACTTC.

This chain connects TRBV5-1 to TRBJ2-1, with TRBD1 matching 10 bases. This CDR3 region has 16 residues. Germline V lookup: CDR1 SGHRS, CDR2 YFSETQ. V trimming: 3 bases; J trimming: 2 bases; junction bases outside the gene matches: 5. CDR3 amino acids: CASSYEGQGAYNEQFF. The DNA of the CDR3 is TGCGCCAGCAGCTACGAAGGACAGGGGGCCTACAATGAGCAGTTCTTC. The whole variable domain, filled in from reference TRBV5-1 and TRBJ2-1, reads KAGVTQTPRYLIKTRGQQVTLSCSPISGHRSVSWYQQTPGQGLQFLFEYFSETQRNKGNFPGRFSGRQFSNSRSEMNVSTLELGDSALYLCASSYEGQGAYNEQFFGPGTRLTVL.

The chain joins TRBV29-1 to TRBJ1-1, with D uncertain. Per germline, CDR1 SQVTM and CDR2 ANQGSEA. Trimming took off 7 bases at V and 4 bases at J, with 16 bases between the two ends. The CDR3 is 13 residues long. CDR3 bases: TGCAGCGGAAGGATCGGGGTTTCCACTGAAGCTTTCTTT. The encoded protein is CSGRIGVSTEAFF.

This clone was seen only a few times. This chain links TRBV6-2 or TRBV6-3 with TRBJ1-4; perhaps TRBD1 as D (5 bases). In germline, CDR1 is MNHEY, CDR2 SVGEGT. Trimming left V 4 bases short and J 7 bases short, with 13 bases between. The CDR3 loop spans 14 amino acids. The CDR3 is CASSWGREVEKLFF. CDR3 bases: TGTGCCAGCAGTTGGGGCAGGGAGGTTGAAAAACTGTTTTTT.

The chain links TRBV6-5 to TRBJ2-7; D remains ambiguous. Deletions cut 9 bases from V and 0 bases from J, with 12 bases between. This CDR3 comprises 13 residues. Germline values: CDR1 MNHEY, CDR2 SVGAGI. CDR3 loop: CASATVSSYEQYF. CDR3 nucleotide sequence: TGTGCCAGTGCGACTGTGAGCTCCTACGAGCAGTACTTC.

The chain couples TRBV7-9 to TRBJ1-6, with 8 bases lining up with TRBD1. The germline V gene encodes CDR1 SEHNR and CDR2 FQNEAQ (reference sequence). This CDR3 region has 14 residues. V trimming: 5 bases; J trimming: 19 bases; junction bases outside the gene matches: 16. CDR3 sequence reads: CASSEGLGGTGLHF. The CDR3 DNA sequence: TGTGCCAGCAGCGAAGGTTTGGGCGGGACAGGCCTACACTTT.

The chain links TRBV7-9 to TRBJ1-4; D might be TRBD1 (6 bases). Trimming pared 7 bases from V and 2 bases from J, leaving 11 bases between. Germline CDR1 reads SEHNR; CDR2 reads FQNEAQ (reference sequence). This CDR3 spans 14 amino acids. In DNA, the CDR3 is TGTGCCAGCAACCGGGGGGCCACTAATGAAAAACTGTTTTTT. Translated, it gives CASNRGATNEKLFF.

V usage is TRBV7-9 and J usage is TRBJ1-1; tentatively, D is TRBD1 (6 bases). Germline V CDR1 and CDR2: SEHNR, FQNEAQ (reference sequence). The CDR3 is made up of 15 amino acids. Trimming took 7 bases from V and 1 from J, leaving 16 bases between them. The CDR3 protein is CASTLSGQSNTEAFF. The CDR3 nucleotides read TGTGCCAGCACACTATCCGGACAGTCGAACACTGAAGCTTTCTTT.

This clone is a singleton in its sample. The chain recombines TRBV9 with TRBJ2-1; D is perhaps TRBD2 (6 bases). The CDR3 consists of 16 residues. Germline assignment: CDR1 SGDLS and CDR2 YYNGEE. V was shortened by 4 bases and J by 0 bases, with 14 bases between the two germline ends. The CDR3 loop reads CASSTLRGNSYNEQFF. The CDR3 nucleotides read TGTGCCAGCAGCACCCTCCGGGGGAACTCCTACAATGAGCAGTTCTTC.

The rearrangement links TRBV27 to TRBJ1-6; the match to TRBD1 covers 10 bases. Germline CDR1 and CDR2: MNHEY and SMNVEV (reference sequence). With 5 bases clipped from V and 3 bases from J, the junction kept 10 bases outside the gene matches. The CDR3 runs 18 residues. The CDR3 sequence is CASSASGTGVGYNSPLHF. DNA of the CDR3: TGTGCCAGCAGTGCTTCCGGGACAGGGGTTGGCTATAATTCACCCCTCCACTTT.

The chain is built from TRBV10-3 and TRBJ1-1, with D possibly being TRBD1 (6 bases). CDR1 is ENHRY and CDR2 is SYGVKD in the germline V gene. This CDR3 contains 13 residues. The V gene lost 8 bases and the J gene lost 1 base, with 11 bases spanning the gap. The CDR3 DNA reads TGTGCCATCGGACTGACAGGGAACACTGAAGCTTTCTTT. It encodes CAIGLTGNTEAFF.

The chain has TRBV10-3 and TRBJ1-6, with TRBD1 identical over 7 bases. CDR3 length: 16 residues. After removal of 4 bases from V and 7 bases from J, the junction contained 10 bases not matched to a gene. Germline CDR1 reads ENHRY; CDR2 reads SYGVKD. The CDR3 loop is CAISGAAGDRNSPLHF. The CDR3 DNA sequence: TGTGCCATCAGTGGCGCCGCTGGGGACAGAAATTCACCCCTCCACTTT.

This CDR3 is CASSSLPRLAGSADTQYF. Written as DNA, the CDR3 is TGCGCCAGCAGCTCCCTTCCTCGACTAGCGGGGTCTGCAGATACGCAGTATTTT. The chain recombines TRBV5-1 with TRBJ2-3; 11 nucleotides agree with TRBD2. This CDR3 comprises 18 residues. Germline CDR1 reads SGHRS; CDR2 reads YFSETQ. Trimming removed 3 bases from V and 4 bases from J; junction bases left unmatched: 13. Looking up the rest from reference TRBV5-1 and TRBJ2-3 gives the full variable domain: KAGVTQTPRYLIKTRGQQVTLSCSPISGHRSVSWYQQTPGQGLQFLFEYFSETQRNKGNFPGRFSGRQFSNSRSEMNVSTLELGDSALYLCASSSLPRLAGSADTQYFGPGTRLTVL.

V and J are TRBV18 and TRBJ1-2; D is unclear. The V and J ends lost 2 bases and 6 bases respectively, with 13 bases between them. Per the germline V gene, CDR1 is KGHSH and CDR2 is LQKENI. The CDR3 has 14 residues. CDR3 amino acids: CASSPTTAGNGYTF. The CDR3 DNA follows: TGTGCCAGCTCACCAACGACGGCGGGGAATGGCTACACCTTC.

This clone was counted between two and nine times. V and J are TRBV29-1 and TRBJ1-3; D is ambiguous. The CDR3 totals 12 residues. CDR1 is SQVTM and CDR2 is ANQGSEA in the germline V gene. V was trimmed by 5 bases and J by 1 base, leaving 6 bases between them. The CDR3 nucleotides are TGCAGCGTTCGAGAGTCTGGAAACACCATATATTTT. The encoded protein is CSVRESGNTIYF. The entire variable domain, with the rest obtained from reference TRBV29-1 and TRBJ1-3, is as follows: SAVISQKPSRDICQRGTSLTIQCQVDSQVTMMFWYRQQPGQSLTLIATANQGSEATYESGFVIDKFPISRPNLTFSTLTVSNMSPEDSSIYLCSVRESGNTIYFGEGSWLTVV.

This chain links TRBV10-3 with TRBJ1-1; D remains ambiguous. V lost 6 bases and J 5 bases, leaving 7 bases between the germline ends. The CDR3 length is 11 residues. The germline V gene has CDR1 ENHRY and CDR2 SYGVKD. The DNA of the CDR3 is TGTGCCATCAGGCGGGAGACTGAAGCTTTCTTT. It codes for CAIRRETEAFF.

This clone was found once. J is TRBJ2-1 and V is TRBV7-9; 9 nucleotides agree with TRBD2. V was pared by 2 bases and J by 3 bases, with 5 bases of the junction left unmatched. Germline-derived CDR1 and CDR2 are SEHNR and FQNEAQ (reference sequence). The CDR3 has 16 residues. Written as DNA, the CDR3 is TGTGCCAGCAGCTTATATGCGGGGGGGCACTACAATGAGCAGTTCTTC. Its protein product is CASSLYAGGHYNEQFF.

This sequence joins TRBV5-1 and TRBJ1-1; the match to TRBD1 covers 7 bases. Germline V lookup: CDR1 SGHRS, CDR2 YFSETQ. The length of the CDR3 is 15 residues. The V segment lost 4 bases and the J segment 0 bases; nucleotides outside the gene matches: 6. The CDR3, as DNA: TGCGCCAGCAGCCTAAACAGGGGCTTGAACACTGAAGCTTTCTTT. Amino acid sequence: CASSLNRGLNTEAFF.